The clone carrying this T cell receptor (beta chain) was counted a few times. This CDR3 region has 12 residues. Germline V gene lookup returns CDR1 LNHDA and CDR2 SQIVND (reference sequence). The V and J ends lost 7 bases and 4 bases respectively, with 10 bases between them. The sample is drawn from a study of cytomegalovirus exposure and HLA in healthy donors. The PCR had 60 Vbeta and 13 Jbeta primers. Clones were sequenced by immunoSEQ multiplex PCR, and TCRdb holds only the in-frame ones, with some missing. The table includes about 170,000 clones, around 76% detected once. The chain couples TRBV19 to TRBJ1-2; maybe TRBD1 (6 bases). This TCR came from a female donor in good health and CMV-seronegative. Material: PBMCs. CDR3: CASTTGSYGYTF. CDR3 nucleotides: TGTGCCAGTACTACAGGGAGCTATGGCTACACCTTC.